What follows is one T cell receptor (beta chain) and its context. Antigen specificity is unknown. The V gene's germline CDR1 is SGHRS and CDR2 YFSETQ. The CDR3 runs 16 residues. The J segment lost 1 base and the V segment lost 3 bases, leaving 5 bases of the junction unmatched. These data originate in a study of OX40 agonist ivuxolimab in advanced cancers. The data were produced by immunoSEQ multiplex PCR, yet TCRdb's version contains in-frame clones alone and is incomplete. In the table there are approximately 59,000 clones, over 75% of which are singletons. Individuals having autoimmune disease history or systemic immunosuppression were not enrolled. General study points: Certain nonresponding patients likewise had low normalized T-cell clonal expansion. The CD4+ and CD8+ T cells in the blood had expanded clonally by week 6 at 0.1 to 3.0 mg/kg. Among the lowest peripheral clonal expansion occurred in 0.1-3.0 mg/kg partial responders.

The sequenced sample was CD4+ or CD8+ T cells sorted from blood, obtained in a trial of the OX40 agonist ivuxolimab. J is TRBJ2-1 and V is TRBV5-1, with 9 bases that match TRBD1. This clonotype was obtained from an adult with an advanced solid tumor such as melanoma, head and neck, liver or kidney cancer. The CDR3 DNA follows: TGCGCCAGCAGCTCCACAGGGGGCTTATCCTACAATGAGCAGTTCTTC. Its protein product is CASSSTGGLSYNEQFF.